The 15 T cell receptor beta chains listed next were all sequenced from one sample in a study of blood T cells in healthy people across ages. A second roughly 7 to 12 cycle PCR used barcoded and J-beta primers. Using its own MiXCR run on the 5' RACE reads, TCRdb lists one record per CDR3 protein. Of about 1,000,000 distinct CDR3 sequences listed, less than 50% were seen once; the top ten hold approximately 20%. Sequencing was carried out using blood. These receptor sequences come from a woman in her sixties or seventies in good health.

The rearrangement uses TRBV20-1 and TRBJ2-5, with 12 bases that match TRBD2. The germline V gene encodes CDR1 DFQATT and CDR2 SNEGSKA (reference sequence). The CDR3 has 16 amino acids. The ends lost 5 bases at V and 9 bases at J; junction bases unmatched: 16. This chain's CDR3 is CSASITSGRIVRAQYF. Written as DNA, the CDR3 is TGCAGTGCTTCGATAACTAGCGGGAGGATTGTTAGGGCCCAGTACTTC.

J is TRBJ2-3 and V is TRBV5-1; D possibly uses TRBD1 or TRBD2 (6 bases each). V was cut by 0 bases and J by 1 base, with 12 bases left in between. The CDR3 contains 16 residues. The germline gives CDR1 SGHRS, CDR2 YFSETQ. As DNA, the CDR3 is TGCGCCAGCAGCTTGGCCGCCGGGGGCCGCACAGATACGCAGTATTTT. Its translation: CASSLAAGGRTDTQYF.

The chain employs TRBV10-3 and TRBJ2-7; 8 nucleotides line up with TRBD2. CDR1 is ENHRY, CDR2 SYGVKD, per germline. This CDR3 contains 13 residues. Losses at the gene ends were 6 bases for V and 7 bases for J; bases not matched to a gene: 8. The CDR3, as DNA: TGTGCCATCAGCCGCCCGGGGGGGTCGGAGCAGTACTTC. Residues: CAISRPGGSEQYF.

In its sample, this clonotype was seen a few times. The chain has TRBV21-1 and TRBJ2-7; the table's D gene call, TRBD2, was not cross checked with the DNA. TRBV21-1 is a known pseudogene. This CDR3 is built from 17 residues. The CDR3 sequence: CASSNRKSGTVPYEQYF. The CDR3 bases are TGTGCCAGCAGCAATAGAAAAAGTGGGACTGTACCCTACGAGCAGTACTTC.

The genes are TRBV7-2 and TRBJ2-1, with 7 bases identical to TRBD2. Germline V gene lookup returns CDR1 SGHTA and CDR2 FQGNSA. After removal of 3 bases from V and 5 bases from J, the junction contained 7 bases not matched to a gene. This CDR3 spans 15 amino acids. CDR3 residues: CASSFMRGRDNEQFF. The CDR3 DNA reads TGTGCCAGCAGCTTTATGCGGGGGAGAGACAATGAGCAGTTCTTC.

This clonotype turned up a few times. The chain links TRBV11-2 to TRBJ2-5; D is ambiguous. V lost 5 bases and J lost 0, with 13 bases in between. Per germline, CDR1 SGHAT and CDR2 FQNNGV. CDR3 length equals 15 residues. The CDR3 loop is CASSPTWAYQETQYF. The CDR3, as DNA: TGTGCCAGCAGCCCCACCTGGGCGTACCAAGAGACCCAGTACTTC.

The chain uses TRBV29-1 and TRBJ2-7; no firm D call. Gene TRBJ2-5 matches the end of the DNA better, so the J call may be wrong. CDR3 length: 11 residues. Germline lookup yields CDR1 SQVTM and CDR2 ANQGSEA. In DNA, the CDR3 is TGCAGCGTTGATGAAAGGAGGACCCAGTACTTC. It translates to CSVDERRTQYF.

CDR3 in DNA: TGTGCCAGCAGAGCTGGATCTGGCTCCTACGAGCAGTACTTC. This translates into CASRAGSGSYEQYF. The chain carries TRBV12-3 or TRBV12-4 and TRBJ2-7, with no clear D. This CDR3 is 14 amino acids long. V dropped 6 bases and J dropped 0 bases, with 12 bases sitting between them.

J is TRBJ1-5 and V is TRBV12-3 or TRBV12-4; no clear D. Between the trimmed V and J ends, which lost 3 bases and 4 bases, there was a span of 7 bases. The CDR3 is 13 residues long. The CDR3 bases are TGTGCCAGCAGTTTTCGAGAAAATCAGCCCCAGCATTTT. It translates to CASSFRENQPQHF.

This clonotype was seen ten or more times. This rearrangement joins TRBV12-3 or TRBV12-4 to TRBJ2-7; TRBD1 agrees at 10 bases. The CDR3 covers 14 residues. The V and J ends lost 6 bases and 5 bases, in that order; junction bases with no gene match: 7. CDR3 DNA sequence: TGTGCCAGCAGACGGACAGGGGGAATGAACGAGCAGTACTTC. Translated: CASRRTGGMNEQYF.

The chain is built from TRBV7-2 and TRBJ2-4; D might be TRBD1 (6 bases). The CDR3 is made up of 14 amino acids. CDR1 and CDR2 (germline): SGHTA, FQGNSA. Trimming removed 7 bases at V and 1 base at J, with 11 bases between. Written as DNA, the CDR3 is TGTGCCAGCACCCTTAGGGGGGCCAAAAACATTCAGTACTTC. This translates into CASTLRGAKNIQYF.

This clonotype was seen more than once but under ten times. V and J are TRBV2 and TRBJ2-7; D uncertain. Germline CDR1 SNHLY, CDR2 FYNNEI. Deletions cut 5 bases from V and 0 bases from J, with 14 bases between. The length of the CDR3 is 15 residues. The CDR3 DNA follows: TGTGCCAGCAGTCAGCAGGTCCTAAACTCCTACGAGCAGTACTTC. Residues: CASSQQVLNSYEQYF.

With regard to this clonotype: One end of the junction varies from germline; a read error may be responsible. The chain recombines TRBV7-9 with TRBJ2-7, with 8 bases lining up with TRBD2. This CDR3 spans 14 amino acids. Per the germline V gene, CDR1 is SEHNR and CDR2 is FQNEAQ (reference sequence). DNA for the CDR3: TGTACCAGCAGCGTTGGGGGGACTAGCTACGAGCAGTACTTC. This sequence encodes CTSSVGGTSYEQYF.

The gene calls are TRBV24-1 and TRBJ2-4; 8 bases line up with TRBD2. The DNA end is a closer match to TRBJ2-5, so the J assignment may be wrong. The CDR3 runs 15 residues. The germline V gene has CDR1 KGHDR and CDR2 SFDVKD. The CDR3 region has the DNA TGTGCCACCAGTGAAGGTAGCGGGATACAAGAGACCCAGTACTTC. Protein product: CATSEGSGIQETQYF.

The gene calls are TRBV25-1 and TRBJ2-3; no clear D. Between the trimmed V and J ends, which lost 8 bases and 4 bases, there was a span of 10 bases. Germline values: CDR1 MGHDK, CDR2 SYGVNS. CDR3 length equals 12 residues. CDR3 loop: CASGATADTQYF. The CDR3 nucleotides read TGTGCCAGCGGAGCCACAGCAGATACGCAGTATTTT. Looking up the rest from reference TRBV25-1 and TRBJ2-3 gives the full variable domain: EADIYQTPRYLVIGTGKKITLECSQTMGHDKMYWYQQDPGMELHLIHYSYGVNSTEKGDLSSESTVSRIRTEHFPLTLESARPSHTSQYLCASGATADTQYFGPGTRLTVL.